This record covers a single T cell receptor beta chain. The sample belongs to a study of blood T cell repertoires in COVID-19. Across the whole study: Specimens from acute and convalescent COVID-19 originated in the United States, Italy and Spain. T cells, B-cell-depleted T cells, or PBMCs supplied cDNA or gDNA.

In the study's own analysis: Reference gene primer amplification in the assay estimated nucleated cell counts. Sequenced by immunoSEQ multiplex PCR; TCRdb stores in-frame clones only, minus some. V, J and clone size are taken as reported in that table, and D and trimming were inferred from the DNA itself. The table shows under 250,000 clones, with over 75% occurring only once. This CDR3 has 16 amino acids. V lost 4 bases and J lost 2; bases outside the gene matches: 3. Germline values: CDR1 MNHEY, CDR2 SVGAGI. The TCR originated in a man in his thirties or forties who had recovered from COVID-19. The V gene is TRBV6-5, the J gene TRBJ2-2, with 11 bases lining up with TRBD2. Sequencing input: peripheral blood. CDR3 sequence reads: CASSSLAGANTGELFF. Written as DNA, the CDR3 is TGTGCCAGCAGTTCACTAGCGGGGGCCAACACCGGGGAGCTGTTTTTT.